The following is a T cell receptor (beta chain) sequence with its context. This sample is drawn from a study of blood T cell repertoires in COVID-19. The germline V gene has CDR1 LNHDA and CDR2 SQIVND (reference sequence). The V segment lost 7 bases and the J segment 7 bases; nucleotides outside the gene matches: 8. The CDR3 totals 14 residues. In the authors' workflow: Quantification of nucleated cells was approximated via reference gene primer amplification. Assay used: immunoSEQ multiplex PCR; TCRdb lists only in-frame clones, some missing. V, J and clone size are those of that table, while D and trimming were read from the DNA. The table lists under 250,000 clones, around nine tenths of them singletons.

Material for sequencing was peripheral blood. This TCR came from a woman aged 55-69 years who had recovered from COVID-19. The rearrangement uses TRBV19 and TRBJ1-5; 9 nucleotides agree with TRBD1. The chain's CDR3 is CASTLGQGRQPQHF. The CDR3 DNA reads TGTGCCAGTACCCTGGGACAGGGAAGACAGCCCCAGCATTTT.